This TCR beta chain was obtained from a study of blood T cell repertoires in COVID-19. Across the whole study: Samples of COVID-19 (acute and convalescent) were obtained from the United States, Italy and Spain.

In the authors' workflow: Estimation of nucleated cell counts was performed using reference gene primer amplification. Here immunoSEQ multiplex PCR was the method, and the copy in TCRdb shows in-frame clones only, minus some. V and J calls and clone size follow that table, whereas D and trimming were derived from the DNA. Altogether approximately 160,000 clones are present, 76% being singletons, with the ten largest covering about 3.8%. Sequenced sample: peripheral blood. The sequence was obtained from a woman of 80 years or more with acute or convalescent COVID-19.

DNA of the CDR3: TGTGCCGCAGCAGGCGGGACAGATTCCTACAATGAGCAGTTCTTC. Translating it yields CAAAGGTDSYNEQFF. The gene calls are TRBV3-1 (or the pseudogene TRBV3-2) and TRBJ2-1, with D tentatively TRBD1 (7 bases). Germline CDR1 reads LGHDT; CDR2 reads YNNKEL (reference sequence). The CDR3 is 15 amino acids. The V end was cut by 11 bases, the J end by 1 base, with 18 bases between.